This T cell receptor (beta chain) was documented in a study of beta chain features in type 1 diabetes. This clone was detected a few times. Germline trimming cut 6 bases from V and 6 bases from J; bases unmatched to any gene: 6. This CDR3 contains 13 residues. The germline gives CDR1 SNHLY, CDR2 FYNNEI. The entirety of the isolated RNA underwent reverse transcription, so expressed TCRB transcripts were sequenced. Using immunoSEQ multiplex PCR, the repertoire was profiled, and TCRdb retains in-frame clones only, with some absent. Among 300,000 or so clones listed, approximately 8.2% were seen once. The source of this sequence is a woman between 18 and 30 years old in good health. The specimen sequenced was central memory CD4+ T cells from blood. The chain links TRBV2 to TRBJ1-2; 8 bases map to TRBD1. The CDR3 nucleotides are TGTGCCAGCAGCTCCCAGGGGGCAGATGGCTACACCTTC. It specifies CASSSQGADGYTF.